Sequencing of this T cell receptor beta chain was carried out in a study of T-cell memory formation after mild COVID-19. Study-wide results and caveats: A second wave expanding day 15 to 37 was CD4+-biased; contracting clones were balanced. Contracting clones localized mainly to CM and EM when CD4+ and mainly to EMRA when CD8+. That cross-reactive memory joined was suggested by some responding clones appearing in pre-infection memory.

TCRdb passed the 5' RACE reads through MiXCR, listing each CDR3 protein once. The sample yields fewer than 250,000 distinct CDR3 sequences, 27% seen once. The germline gives CDR1 DFQATT, CDR2 SNEGSKA (reference sequence). This CDR3 spans 21 amino acids. V gave up 0 bases and J gave up 1 base; unmatched junction bases: 18. On this clonotype itself: Its antigen is not identified.

The gene calls are TRBV20-1 and TRBJ2-1; the match to TRBD2 covers 10 bases. Sequenced: PBMCs or a T cell subset sorted from them (not recorded which). The sequence derives from an adult woman who had mild COVID-19 (a few samples of this study predate the infection). Cell type and time point are not known. This CDR3 reads CSARETSGPKIVYASYNEQFF. The CDR3, as DNA: TGCAGTGCTAGAGAGACTAGCGGGCCCAAAATAGTTTACGCGTCCTACAATGAGCAGTTCTTC.